This T cell receptor (beta chain) was identified during a study of OX40 agonist ivuxolimab in advanced cancers. Study details: The mean age was about 57 years, ranging from roughly 23 to 90, with about 87% of participants male. Study results and limitations: Expanded peripheral T cells had an undetermined antigen specificity.

CDR3 length: 13 residues. Germline V gene data show CDR1 as MNHEY and CDR2 as SVGAGI. The V and J ends lost 0 bases and 5 bases respectively, with 8 bases between them. This clone is a singleton in its sample. Its antigen is not known. Clones were sequenced by immunoSEQ multiplex PCR, and TCRdb holds only the in-frame ones, with some missing. Of about 120,000 clones in the sample, around 93% were seen once. The input for sequencing was CD4+ or CD8+ T cells sorted from blood, taken in a trial of the OX40 agonist ivuxolimab. This TCR came from an adult with an advanced solid tumor such as melanoma, head and neck, liver or kidney cancer. The chain has TRBV6-5 and TRBJ2-7; no clear D. The CDR3 DNA follows: TGTGCCAGCAGTTACTCGCCCAAAGACGAGCAGTACTTC. Translating gives CASSYSPKDEQYF.